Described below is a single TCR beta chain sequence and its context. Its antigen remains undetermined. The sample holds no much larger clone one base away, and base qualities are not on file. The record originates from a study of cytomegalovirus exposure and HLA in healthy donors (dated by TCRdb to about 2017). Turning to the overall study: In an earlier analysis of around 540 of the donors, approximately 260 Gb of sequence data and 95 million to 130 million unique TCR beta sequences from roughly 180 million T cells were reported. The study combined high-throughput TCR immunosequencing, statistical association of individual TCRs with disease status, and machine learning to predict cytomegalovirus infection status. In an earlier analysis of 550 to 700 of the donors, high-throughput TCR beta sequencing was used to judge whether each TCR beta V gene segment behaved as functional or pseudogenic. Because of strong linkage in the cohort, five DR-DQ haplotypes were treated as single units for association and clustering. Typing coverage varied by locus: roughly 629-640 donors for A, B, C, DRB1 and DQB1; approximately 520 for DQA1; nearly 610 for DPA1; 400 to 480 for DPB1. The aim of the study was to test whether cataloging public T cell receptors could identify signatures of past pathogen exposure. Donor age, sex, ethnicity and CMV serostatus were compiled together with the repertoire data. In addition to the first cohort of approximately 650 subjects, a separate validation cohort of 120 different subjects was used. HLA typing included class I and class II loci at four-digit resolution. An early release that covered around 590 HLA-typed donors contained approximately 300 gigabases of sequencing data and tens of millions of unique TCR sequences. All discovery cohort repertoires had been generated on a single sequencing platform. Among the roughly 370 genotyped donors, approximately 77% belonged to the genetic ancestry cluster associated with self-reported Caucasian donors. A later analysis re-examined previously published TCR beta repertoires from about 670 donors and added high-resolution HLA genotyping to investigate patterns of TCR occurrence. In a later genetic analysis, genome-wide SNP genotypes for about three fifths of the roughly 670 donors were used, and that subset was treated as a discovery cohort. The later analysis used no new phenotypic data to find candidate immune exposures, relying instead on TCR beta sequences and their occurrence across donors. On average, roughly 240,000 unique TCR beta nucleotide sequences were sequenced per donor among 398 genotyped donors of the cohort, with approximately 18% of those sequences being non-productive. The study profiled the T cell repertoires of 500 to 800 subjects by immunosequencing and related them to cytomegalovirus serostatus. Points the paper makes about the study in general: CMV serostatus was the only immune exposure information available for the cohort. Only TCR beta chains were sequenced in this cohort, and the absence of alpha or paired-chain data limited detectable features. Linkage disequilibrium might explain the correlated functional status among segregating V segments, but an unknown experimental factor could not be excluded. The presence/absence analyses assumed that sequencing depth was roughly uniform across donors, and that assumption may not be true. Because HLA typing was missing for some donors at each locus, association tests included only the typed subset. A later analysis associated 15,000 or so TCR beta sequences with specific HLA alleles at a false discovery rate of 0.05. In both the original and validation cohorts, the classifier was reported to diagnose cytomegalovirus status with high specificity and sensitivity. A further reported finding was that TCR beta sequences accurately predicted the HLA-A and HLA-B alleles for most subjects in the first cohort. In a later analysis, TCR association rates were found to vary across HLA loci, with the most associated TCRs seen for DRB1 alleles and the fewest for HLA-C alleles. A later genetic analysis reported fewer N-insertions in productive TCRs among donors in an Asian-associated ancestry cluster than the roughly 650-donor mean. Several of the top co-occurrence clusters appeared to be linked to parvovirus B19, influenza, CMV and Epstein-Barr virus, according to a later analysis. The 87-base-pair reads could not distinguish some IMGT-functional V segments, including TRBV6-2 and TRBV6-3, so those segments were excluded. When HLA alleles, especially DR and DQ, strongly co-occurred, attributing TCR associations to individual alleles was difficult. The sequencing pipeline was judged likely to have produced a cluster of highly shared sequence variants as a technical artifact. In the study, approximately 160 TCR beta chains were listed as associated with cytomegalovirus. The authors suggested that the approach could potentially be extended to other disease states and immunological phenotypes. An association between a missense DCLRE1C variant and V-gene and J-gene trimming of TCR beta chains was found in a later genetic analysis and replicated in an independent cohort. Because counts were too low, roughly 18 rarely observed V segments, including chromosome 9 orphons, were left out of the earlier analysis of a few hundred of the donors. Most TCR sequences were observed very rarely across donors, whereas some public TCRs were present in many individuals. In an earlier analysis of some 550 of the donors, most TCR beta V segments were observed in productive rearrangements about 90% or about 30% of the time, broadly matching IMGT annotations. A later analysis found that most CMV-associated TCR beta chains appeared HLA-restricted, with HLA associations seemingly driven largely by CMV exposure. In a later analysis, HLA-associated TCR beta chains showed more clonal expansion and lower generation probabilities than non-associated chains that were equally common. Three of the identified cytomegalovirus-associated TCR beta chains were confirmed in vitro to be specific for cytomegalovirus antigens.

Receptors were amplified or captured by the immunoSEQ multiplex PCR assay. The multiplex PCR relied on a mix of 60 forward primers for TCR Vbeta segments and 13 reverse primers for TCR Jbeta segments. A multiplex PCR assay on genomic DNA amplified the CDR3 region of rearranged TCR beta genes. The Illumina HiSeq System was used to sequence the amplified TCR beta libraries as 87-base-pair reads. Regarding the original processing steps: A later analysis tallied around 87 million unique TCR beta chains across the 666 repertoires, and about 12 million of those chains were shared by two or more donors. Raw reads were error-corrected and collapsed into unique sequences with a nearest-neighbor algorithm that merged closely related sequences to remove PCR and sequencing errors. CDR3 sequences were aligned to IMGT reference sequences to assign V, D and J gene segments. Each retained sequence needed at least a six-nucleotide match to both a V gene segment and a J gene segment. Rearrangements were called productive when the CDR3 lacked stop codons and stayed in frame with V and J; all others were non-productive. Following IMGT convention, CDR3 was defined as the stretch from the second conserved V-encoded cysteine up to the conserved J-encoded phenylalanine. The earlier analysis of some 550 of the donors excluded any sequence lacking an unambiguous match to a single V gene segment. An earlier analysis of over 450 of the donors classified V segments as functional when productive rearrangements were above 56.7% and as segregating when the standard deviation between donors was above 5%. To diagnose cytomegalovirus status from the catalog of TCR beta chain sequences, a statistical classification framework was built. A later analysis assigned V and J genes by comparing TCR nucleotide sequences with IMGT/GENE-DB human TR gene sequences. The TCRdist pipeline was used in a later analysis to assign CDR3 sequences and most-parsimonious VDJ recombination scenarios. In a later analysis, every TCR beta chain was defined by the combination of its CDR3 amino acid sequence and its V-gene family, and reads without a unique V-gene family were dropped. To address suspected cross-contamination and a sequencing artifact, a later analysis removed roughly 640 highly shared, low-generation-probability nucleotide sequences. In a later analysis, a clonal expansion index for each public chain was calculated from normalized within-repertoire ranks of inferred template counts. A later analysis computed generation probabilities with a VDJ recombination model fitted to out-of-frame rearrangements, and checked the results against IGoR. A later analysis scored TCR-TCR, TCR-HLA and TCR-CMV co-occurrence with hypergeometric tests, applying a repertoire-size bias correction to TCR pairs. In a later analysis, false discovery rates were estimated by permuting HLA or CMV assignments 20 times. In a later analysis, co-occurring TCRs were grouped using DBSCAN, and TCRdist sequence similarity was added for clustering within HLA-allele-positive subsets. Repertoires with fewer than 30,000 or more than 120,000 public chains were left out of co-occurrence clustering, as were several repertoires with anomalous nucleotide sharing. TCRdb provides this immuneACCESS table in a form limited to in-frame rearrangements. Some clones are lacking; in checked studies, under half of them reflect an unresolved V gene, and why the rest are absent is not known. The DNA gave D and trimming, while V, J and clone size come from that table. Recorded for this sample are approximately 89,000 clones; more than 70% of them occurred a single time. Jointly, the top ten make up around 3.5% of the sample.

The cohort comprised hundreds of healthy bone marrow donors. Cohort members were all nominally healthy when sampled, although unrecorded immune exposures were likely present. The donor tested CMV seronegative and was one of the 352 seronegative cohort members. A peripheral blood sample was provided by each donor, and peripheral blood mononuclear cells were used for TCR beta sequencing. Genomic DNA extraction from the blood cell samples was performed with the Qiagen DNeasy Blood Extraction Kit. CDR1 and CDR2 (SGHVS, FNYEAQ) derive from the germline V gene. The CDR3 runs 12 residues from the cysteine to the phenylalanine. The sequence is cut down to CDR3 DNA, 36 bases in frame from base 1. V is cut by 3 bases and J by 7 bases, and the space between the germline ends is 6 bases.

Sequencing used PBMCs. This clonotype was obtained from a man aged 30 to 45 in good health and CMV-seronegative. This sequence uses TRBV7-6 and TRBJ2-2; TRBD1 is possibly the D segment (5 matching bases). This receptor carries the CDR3 CASSFRDGELFF. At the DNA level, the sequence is TGTGCCAGCAGCTTCAGGGACGGGGAGCTGTTTTTT. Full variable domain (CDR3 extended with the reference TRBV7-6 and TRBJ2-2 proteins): GAGVSQSPRYKVTKRGQDVALRCDPISGHVSLYWYRQALGQGPEFLTYFNYEAQQDKSGLPNDRFSAERPEGSISTLTIQRTEQRDSAMYRCASSFRDGELFFGEGSRLTVL.